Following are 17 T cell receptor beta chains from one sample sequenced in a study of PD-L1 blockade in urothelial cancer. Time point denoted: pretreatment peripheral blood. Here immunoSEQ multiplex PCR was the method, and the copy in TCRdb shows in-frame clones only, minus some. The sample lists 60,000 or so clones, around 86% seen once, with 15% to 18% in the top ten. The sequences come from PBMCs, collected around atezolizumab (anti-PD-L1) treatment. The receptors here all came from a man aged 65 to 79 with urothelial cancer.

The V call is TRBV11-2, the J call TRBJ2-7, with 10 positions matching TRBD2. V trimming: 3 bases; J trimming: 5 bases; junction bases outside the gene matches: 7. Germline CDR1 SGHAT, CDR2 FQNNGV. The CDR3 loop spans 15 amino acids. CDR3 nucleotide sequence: TGTGCCAGCAGCTTGGGATCTAGCGGGAGCCACGAGCAGTACTTC. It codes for CASSLGSSGSHEQYF.

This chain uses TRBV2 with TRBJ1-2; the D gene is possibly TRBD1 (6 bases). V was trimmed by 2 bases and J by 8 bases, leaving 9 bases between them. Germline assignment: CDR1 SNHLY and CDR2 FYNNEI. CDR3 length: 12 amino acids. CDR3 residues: CASSEYGGGYTF. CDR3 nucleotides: TGTGCCAGCAGTGAATATGGGGGCGGCTACACCTTC. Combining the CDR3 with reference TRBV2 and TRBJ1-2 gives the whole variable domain EPEVTQTPSHQVTQMGQEVILRCVPISNHLYFYWYRQILGQKVEFLVSFYNNEISEKSEIFDDQFSVERPDGSNFTLKIRSTKLEDSAMYFCASSEYGGGYTFGSGTRLTVV.

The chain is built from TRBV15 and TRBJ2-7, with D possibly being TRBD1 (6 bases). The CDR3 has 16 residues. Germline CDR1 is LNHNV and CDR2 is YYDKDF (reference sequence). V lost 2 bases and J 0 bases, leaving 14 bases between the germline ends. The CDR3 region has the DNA TGTGCCACCAGCAGATCACAGGGAGCGGACTCCTACGAGCAGTACTTC. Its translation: CATSRSQGADSYEQYF.

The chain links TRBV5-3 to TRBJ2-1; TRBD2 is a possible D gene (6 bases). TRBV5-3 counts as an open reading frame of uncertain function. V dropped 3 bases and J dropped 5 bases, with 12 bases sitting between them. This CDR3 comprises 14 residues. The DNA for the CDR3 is TGTGCCAGAAGCTCCCCCCGGACTAACAATGAGCAGTTCTTC. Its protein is CARSSPRTNNEQFF.

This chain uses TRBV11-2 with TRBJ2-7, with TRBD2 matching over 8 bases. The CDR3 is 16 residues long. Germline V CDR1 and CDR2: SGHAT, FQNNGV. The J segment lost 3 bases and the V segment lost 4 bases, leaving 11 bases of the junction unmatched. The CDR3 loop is CASSSSRTSRDYEQYF. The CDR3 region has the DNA TGTGCCAGCAGCTCCTCCCGGACTAGCCGAGACTACGAGCAGTACTTC.

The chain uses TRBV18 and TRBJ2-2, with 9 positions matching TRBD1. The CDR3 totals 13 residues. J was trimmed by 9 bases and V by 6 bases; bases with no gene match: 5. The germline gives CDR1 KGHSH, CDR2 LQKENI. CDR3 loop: CASSRDRDRELFF. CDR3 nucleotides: TGTGCCAGCTCGCGGGACAGGGACCGGGAGCTGTTTTTT.

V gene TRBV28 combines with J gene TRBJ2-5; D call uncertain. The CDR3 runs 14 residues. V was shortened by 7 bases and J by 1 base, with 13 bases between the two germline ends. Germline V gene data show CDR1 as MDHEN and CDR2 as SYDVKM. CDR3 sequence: CASNTQPPQETQYF. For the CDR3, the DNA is TGTGCCAGCAACACACAGCCACCCCAAGAGACCCAGTACTTC.

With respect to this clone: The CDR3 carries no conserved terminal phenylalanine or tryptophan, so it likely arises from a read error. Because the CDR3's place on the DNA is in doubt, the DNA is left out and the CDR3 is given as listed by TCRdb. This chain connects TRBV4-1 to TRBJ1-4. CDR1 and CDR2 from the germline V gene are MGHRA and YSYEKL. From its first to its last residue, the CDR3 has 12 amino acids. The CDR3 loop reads CASSQRGELRGC.

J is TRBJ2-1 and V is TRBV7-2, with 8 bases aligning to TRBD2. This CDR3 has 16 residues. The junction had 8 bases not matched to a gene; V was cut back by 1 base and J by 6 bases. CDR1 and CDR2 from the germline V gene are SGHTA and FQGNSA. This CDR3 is CASSLGGAGVGNEQFF. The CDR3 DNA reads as TGTGCCAGCAGCTTAGGCGGAGCGGGAGTCGGCAATGAGCAGTTCTTC.

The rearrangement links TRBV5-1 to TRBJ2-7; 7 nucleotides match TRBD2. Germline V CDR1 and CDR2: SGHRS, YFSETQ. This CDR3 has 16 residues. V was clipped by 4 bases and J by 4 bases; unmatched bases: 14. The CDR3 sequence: CASSPGGPRGSYEQYF. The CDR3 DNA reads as TGCGCCAGCAGCCCGGGAGGTCCTAGAGGTTCATACGAGCAGTACTTC.

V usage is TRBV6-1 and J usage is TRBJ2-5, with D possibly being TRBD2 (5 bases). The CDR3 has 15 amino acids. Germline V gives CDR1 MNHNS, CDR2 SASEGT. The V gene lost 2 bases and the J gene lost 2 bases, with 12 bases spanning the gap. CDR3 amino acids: CASSETRDWQETQYF. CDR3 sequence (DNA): TGTGCCAGCAGTGAAACGAGGGATTGGCAAGAGACCCAGTACTTC.

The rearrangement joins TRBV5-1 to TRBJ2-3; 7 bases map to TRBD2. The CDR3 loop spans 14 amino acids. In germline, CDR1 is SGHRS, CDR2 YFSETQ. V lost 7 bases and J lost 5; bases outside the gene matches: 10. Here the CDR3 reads CASQTSGGVDTQYF. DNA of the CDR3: TGCGCCAGCCAAACGTCGGGAGGAGTAGATACGCAGTATTTT.

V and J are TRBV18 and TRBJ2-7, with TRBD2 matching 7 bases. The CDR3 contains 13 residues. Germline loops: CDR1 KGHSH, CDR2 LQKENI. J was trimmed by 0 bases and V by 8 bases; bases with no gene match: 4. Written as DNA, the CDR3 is TGTGCCAGCAAGCGGGGTACCTCCTACGAGCAGTACTTC. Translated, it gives CASKRGTSYEQYF.

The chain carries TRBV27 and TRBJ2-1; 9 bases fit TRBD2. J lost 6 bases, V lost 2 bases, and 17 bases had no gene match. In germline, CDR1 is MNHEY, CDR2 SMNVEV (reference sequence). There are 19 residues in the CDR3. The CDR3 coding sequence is TGTGCCAGCAGTTTACGTCTCTTCCCGGGACTAGCTTTGGGCAATGAGCAGTTCTTC. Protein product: CASSLRLFPGLALGNEQFF.

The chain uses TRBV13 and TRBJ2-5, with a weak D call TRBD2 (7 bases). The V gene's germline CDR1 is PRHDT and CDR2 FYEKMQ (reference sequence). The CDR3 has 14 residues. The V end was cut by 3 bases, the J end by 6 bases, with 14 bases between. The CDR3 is CASSLGGGPKTQYF. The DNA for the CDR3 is TGTGCCAGCAGCTTGGGGGGGGGCCCGAAGACCCAGTACTTC.

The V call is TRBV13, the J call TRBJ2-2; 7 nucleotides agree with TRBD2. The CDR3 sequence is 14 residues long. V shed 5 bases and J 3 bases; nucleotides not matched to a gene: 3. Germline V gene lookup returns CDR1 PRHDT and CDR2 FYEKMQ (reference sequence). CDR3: CASSPRGDTGELFF. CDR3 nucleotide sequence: TGTGCCAGCAGCCCCCGGGGGGACACCGGGGAGCTGTTTTTT.

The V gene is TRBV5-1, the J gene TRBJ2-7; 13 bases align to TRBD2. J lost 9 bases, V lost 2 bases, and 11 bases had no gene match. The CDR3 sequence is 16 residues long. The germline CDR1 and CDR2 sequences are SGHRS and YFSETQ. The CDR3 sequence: CASSFSSGTSGNLQYF. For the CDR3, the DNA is TGCGCCAGCAGCTTTTCCTCCGGGACTAGCGGGAATTTGCAGTACTTC.